The present TCR beta chain was sequenced within a study of beta chain features in type 1 diabetes. What was sequenced were expressed TCRB transcripts, since all of the isolated RNA had been reverse transcribed. Sequenced naive, central memory and regulatory T cell samples produced an average of about 3.57 million reads. Only in-frame clones appear in the TCRdb table, and some are missing; sequencing was by immunoSEQ multiplex PCR. Of about 330,000 clones in the sample, 11% were seen once. Remarks on this clone: Its antigen is unknown.

The germline V gene has CDR1 MNHNY and CDR2 SVGAGI (reference sequence). The CDR3 loop spans 14 amino acids. V was pared by 7 bases and J by 2 bases, with 8 bases of the junction left unmatched. Study-wide results and limits: The VDJ junctions of type 1 diabetes patients carried fewer insertions and more deletions. Sequencing used cDNA, and cells with high TCR expression could therefore be over-represented. Across all four CD4+ subsets, people with type 1 diabetes showed modestly shorter TCRB CDR3s.

The V call is TRBV6-6, the J call TRBJ2-7, with TRBD1 matching 7 bases. Source material: naive CD4+ T cells from blood. The sequence came from a woman in her thirties in good health. CDR3 coding DNA: TGTGCCAGCACCCACGGGCAGGGGGCCTACGAGCAGTACTTC. Translated, it gives CASTHGQGAYEQYF.